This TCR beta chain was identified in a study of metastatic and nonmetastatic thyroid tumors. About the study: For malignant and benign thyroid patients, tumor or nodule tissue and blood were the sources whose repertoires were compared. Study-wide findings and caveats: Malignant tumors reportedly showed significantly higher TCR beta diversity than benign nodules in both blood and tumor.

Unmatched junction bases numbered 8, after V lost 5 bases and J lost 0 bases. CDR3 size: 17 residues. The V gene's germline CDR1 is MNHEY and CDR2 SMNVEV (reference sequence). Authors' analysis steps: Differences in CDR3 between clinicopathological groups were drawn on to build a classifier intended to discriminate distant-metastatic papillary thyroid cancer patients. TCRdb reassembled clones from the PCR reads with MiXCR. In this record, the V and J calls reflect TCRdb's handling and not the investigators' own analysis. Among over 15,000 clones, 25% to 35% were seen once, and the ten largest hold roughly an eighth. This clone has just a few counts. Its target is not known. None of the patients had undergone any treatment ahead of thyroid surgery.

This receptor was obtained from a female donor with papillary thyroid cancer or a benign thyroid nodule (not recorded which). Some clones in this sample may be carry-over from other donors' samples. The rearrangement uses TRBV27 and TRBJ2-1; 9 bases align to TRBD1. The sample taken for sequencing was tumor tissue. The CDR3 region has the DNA TGTGCCAGCAGTACCTGGACAGGGGTGGGCTCCTACAATGAGCAGTTCTTC. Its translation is CASSTWTGVGSYNEQFF.